The 15 T cell receptor beta chains in this list originate from one sample, sequenced in a study of T cells in Graves' hyperthyroidism and ophthalmopathy. From RNA transcripts, TCR beta CDR3 regions were amplified. Using the HTBI primer set, a first-round RT-PCR was run on the TCR CDR3. In TCRdb, the multiplex PCR reads were re-called with MiXCR into one record per CDR3 protein. Among around 260,000 distinct CDR3 sequences, 25% to 30% were seen once, and the ten largest hold around 28%. The sample comprised blood. The origin of the receptors is a man aged 35 to 55 with Graves' hyperthyroidism that later progressed to Graves' ophthalmopathy.

The V gene is TRBV2, the J gene TRBJ2-5; TRBD2 aligns across 8 bases. The CDR3 runs 15 residues. V trimming: 9 bases; J trimming: 2 bases; junction bases outside the gene matches: 11. Germline V gene sequence: CDR1 SNHLY, CDR2 FYNNEI. The CDR3 reads CASNPGGAGQETQYF. CDR3 sequence (DNA): TGTGCCAGTAACCCCGGGGGGGCAGGTCAAGAGACCCAGTACTTC. The whole variable domain, remainder taken from reference TRBV2 and TRBJ2-5, is EPEVTQTPSHQVTQMGQEVILRCVPISNHLYFYWYRQILGQKVEFLVSFYNNEISEKSEIFDDQFSVERPDGSNFTLKIRSTKLEDSAMYFCASNPGGAGQETQYFGPGTRLLVL.

This clonotype has ten or more counts. The chain uses TRBV5-1 and TRBJ1-1; D remains unclear. Trimming stripped 4 bases from V and 3 bases from J, with 16 bases between. There are 15 residues in the CDR3. CDR1 SGHRS and CDR2 YFSETQ come from the germline V gene. CDR3 DNA sequence: TGCGCCAGCAGCGCCCAACCGGGCCGACACACTGAAGCTTTCTTT. This sequence encodes CASSAQPGRHTEAFF.

This clonotype was seen at least ten times. V is TRBV11-2 and J is TRBJ2-1; D call uncertain. The CDR3 runs 13 residues. Germline V CDR1 and CDR2: SGHAT, FQNNGV. Trimming shortened V by 4 bases and J by 9 bases, and 13 bases separated the two germline ends. The CDR3 region has the DNA TGTGCCAGCAGCTCCATTGGGGTGGGTGAGCAGTTCTTC. Protein: CASSSIGVGEQFF.

This clonotype has just one count. V is TRBV7-2 and J is TRBJ2-5; D gene unclear. Trimming left V 3 bases short and J 4 bases short, with 9 bases between. The length of the CDR3 is 13 residues. CDR1 and CDR2 from the germline V gene are SGHTA and FQGNSA. For the CDR3, the DNA is TGTGCCAGCAGCTTGTGGGTAGGAGAGACCCAGTACTTC. It translates to CASSLWVGETQYF.

In this sample, this clonotype turned up many times. The chain employs TRBV6-1 and TRBJ2-7, with TRBD2 matching 7 bases. Germline CDR1 is MNHNS and CDR2 is SASEGT. The CDR3 is made up of 16 amino acids. V lost 5 bases, J lost 6 bases, and 16 bases stayed unmatched. In DNA, the CDR3 is TGTGCCAGCAGTACCCGGGAGGCCATTCCTACGGGCGAGCAGTACTTC. Its protein product is CASSTREAIPTGEQYF.

This chain joins TRBV20-1 and TRBJ2-2; TRBD2 matches 7 bases. Germline trimming cut 0 bases from V and 7 bases from J; bases unmatched to any gene: 11. The length of the CDR3 is 16 residues. In germline, CDR1 is DFQATT, CDR2 SNEGSKA (reference sequence). The CDR3 DNA is TGCAGTGCTAGAGACGGGGGGAGCGGGGAGGTCGGGGAGCTGTTTTTT. This translates into CSARDGGSGEVGELFF.

This clonotype has ten or more counts. The gene calls are TRBV6-5 and TRBJ2-7; no reliable D call. The CDR3 totals 13 residues. Germline loops: CDR1 MNHEY, CDR2 SVGAGI. V was pared by 6 bases and J by 0 bases, with 9 bases between. The CDR3 is CASSGVNSYEQYF. CDR3 DNA sequence: TGTGCCAGCAGCGGTGTCAACTCCTACGAGCAGTACTTC.

There are many counts of this clonotype. The gene calls are TRBV7-3 and TRBJ2-3; tentative D call: TRBD1 (5 bases). Germline V gene data show CDR1 as SGHTA and CDR2 as FQGTGA. This CDR3 is built from 15 residues. Trimming stripped 5 bases from V and 0 bases from J, with 12 bases between. The CDR3 bases are TGTGCCAGCAGCATCCAGGGTACTAGCACAGATACGCAGTATTTT. Its protein product is CASSIQGTSTDTQYF.

This clonotype was seen many times. The chain joins TRBV10-2 to TRBJ1-1; D gene unclear. Germline V lookup: CDR1 WSHSY, CDR2 SAAADI. The V gene lost 0 bases and the J gene lost 1 base, with 9 bases spanning the gap. The CDR3 is 15 residues long. In nucleotides, the CDR3 is TGCGCCAGCAGTGAGTCTTCTAGGAGGAACACTGAAGCTTTCTTT. As protein: CASSESSRRNTEAFF.

The chain employs TRBV28 and TRBJ2-2; D is perhaps TRBD1 or TRBD2 (5 bases each). V lost 5 bases and J 5 bases, leaving 15 bases between the germline ends. This CDR3 has 15 amino acids. Germline V gene data show CDR1 as MDHEN and CDR2 as SYDVKM. CDR3 protein: CASSLIGTATGELFF. The CDR3 DNA reads TGTGCCAGCAGTCTGATAGGGACCGCGACCGGGGAGCTGTTTTTT.

This clonotype was observed at least ten times. J is TRBJ1-2 and V is TRBV24-1, with D possibly matching TRBD1 (5 bases). The germline V gene encodes CDR1 KGHDR and CDR2 SFDVKD. The CDR3 covers 13 residues. V was trimmed by 3 bases and J by 5 bases, leaving 9 bases between them. CDR3 in amino acids: CATSDADRYGYTF. In DNA, the CDR3 is TGTGCCACCAGTGATGCTGACAGATATGGCTACACCTTC.

This clonotype was counted at least ten times. CDR3 sequence: CASIMGGYTEAFF. CDR3 bases: TGTGCCAGCATAATGGGGGGATACACTGAAGCTTTCTTT. The genes are TRBV5-6 and TRBJ1-1; tentative D call: TRBD1 (5 bases). CDR3 size: 13 residues. Germline values: CDR1 SGHDT, CDR2 YYEEEE. Deletions cut 6 bases from V and 3 bases from J, with 12 bases between.

The rearrangement uses TRBV6-2 or TRBV6-3 and TRBJ1-1, with TRBD1 as a possible D gene (5 bases). With 5 bases removed from V and 8 bases from J, the gap between germline ends came to 18 bases. The CDR3 length is 14 residues. CDR1 is MNHEY, CDR2 SVGEGT, per germline. CDR3 region: CASSEPRTGGEAFF. In DNA, the CDR3 is TGTGCCAGCAGTGAGCCTCGGACCGGGGGGGAAGCTTTCTTT.

The rearrangement joins TRBV29-1 to TRBJ1-1, with D unresolved. Per the germline V gene, CDR1 is SQVTM and CDR2 is ANQGSEA. The length of the CDR3 is 12 residues. V lost 4 bases and J 4 bases, leaving 10 bases between the germline ends. The CDR3 region has the DNA TGCAGCGTTGGTTGGGATATCACTGAAGCTTTCTTT. It encodes CSVGWDITEAFF.

This clonotype was seen repeatedly, ten times or more. The V and J genes are TRBV19 and TRBJ1-1, with TRBD1 as a possible D gene (5 bases). V was shortened by 2 bases and J by 3 bases, with 10 bases between the two germline ends. The CDR3 spans 14 residues. Looked up from germline, CDR1 is LNHDA and CDR2 is SQIVND (reference sequence). The CDR3 DNA follows: TGTGCCAGTAGTATACGAGGGGTTGACACTGAAGCTTTCTTT. Amino acid sequence: CASSIRGVDTEAFF.